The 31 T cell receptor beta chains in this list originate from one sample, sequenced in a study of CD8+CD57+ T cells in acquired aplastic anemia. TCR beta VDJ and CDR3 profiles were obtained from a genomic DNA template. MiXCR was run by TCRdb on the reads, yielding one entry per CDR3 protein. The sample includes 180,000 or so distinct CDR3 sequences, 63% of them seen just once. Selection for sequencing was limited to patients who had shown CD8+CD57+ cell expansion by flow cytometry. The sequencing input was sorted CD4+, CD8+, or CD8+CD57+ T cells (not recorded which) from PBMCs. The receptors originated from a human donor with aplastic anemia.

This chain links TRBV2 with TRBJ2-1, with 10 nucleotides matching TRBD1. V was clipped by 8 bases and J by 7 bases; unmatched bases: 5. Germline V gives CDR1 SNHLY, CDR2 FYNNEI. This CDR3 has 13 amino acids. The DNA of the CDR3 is TGTGCCAGCCGGACAGGGGGGAGGAATGAGCAGTTCTTC. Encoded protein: CASRTGGRNEQFF.

CDR3 nucleotide sequence: TGTGCCAGCAGTTACTCGAGGCCGGGACAGGGGGCAGGAGAGCAGTACTTC. Protein sequence: CASSYSRPGQGAGEQYF. V and J are TRBV9 and TRBJ2-7; 12 nucleotides line up with TRBD1. The V gene end was trimmed by 5 bases and the J gene end by 7 bases; junction bases not matched to a gene: 16. The CDR3 is 17 residues long. The V gene's germline CDR1 is SGDLS and CDR2 YYNGEE.

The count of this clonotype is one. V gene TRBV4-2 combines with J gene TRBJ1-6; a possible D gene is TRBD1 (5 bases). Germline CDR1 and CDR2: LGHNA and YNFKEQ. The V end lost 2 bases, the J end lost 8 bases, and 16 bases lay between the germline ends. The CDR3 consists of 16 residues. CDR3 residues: CASSQPTGGIDSPLHF. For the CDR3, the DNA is TGTGCCAGCAGCCAACCCACCGGGGGAATCGATTCACCCCTCCACTTT.

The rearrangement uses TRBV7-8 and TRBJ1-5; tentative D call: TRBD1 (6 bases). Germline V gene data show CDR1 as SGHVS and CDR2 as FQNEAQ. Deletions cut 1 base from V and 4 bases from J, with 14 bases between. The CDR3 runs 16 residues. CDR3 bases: TGTGCCAGCAGCTTAGAGGGGGGCCGGGCAAATCAGCCCCAGCATTTT. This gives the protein CASSLEGGRANQPQHF.

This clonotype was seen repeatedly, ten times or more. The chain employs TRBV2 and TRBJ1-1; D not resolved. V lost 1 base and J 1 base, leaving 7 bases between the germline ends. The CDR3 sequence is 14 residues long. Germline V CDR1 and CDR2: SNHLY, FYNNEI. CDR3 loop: CASSEVLQNTEAFF. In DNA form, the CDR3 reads TGTGCCAGCAGTGAAGTTTTGCAGAACACTGAAGCTTTCTTT.

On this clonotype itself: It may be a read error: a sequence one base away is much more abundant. CDR3 region: CASSEGIKRKLFF. In DNA, the CDR3 is TGTGCCAGCAGTGAAGGGATCAAGAGGAAGCTGTTTTTT. The rearrangement uses TRBV6-1 and TRBJ2-2, with D unresolved. Per the germline V gene, CDR1 is MNHNS and CDR2 is SASEGT. V lost 1 base and J 12 bases, leaving 12 bases between the germline ends. The CDR3 is made up of 13 amino acids.

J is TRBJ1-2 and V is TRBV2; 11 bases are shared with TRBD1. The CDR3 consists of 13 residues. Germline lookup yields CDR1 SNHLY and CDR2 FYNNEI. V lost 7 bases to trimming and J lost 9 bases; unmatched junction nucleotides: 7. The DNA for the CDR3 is TGTGCCAGCATGTCGGGACAGGGGGTGAGCTACACCTTC. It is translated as CASMSGQGVSYTF.

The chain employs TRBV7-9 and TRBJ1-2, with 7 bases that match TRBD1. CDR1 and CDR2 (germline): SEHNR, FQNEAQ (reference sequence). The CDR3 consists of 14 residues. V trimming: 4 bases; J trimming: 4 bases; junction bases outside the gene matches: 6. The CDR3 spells CASSSRGQVYGYTF. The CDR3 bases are TGTGCCAGCAGCTCGAGGGGGCAGGTCTATGGCTACACCTTC.

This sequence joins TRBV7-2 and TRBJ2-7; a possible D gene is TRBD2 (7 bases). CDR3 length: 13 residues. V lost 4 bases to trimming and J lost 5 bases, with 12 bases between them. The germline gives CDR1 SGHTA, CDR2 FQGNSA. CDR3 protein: CASSWEGGDEQYF. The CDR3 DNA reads TGTGCCAGCAGCTGGGAGGGGGGGGACGAGCAGTACTTC.

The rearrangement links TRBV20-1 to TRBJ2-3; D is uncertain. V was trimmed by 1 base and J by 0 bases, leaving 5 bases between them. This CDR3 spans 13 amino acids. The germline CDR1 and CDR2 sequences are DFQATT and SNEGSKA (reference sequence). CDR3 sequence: CSARAPSTDTQYF. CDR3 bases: TGCAGTGCTAGAGCCCCTAGCACAGATACGCAGTATTTT.

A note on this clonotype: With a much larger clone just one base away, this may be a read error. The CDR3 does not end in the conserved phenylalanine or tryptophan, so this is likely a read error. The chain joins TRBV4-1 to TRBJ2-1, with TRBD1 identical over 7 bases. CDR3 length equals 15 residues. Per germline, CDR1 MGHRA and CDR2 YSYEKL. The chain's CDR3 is CASSLGQPDYNEQFL. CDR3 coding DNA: TGTGCCAGCAGCCTGGGACAGCCGGATTACAATGAGCAGTTCTTA.

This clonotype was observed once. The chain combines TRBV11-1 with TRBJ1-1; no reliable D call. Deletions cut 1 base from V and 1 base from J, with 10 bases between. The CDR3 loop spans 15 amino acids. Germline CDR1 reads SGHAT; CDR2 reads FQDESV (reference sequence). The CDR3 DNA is TGTGCCAGCAGCTTAGGCCCGGACGGGAACACTGAAGCTTTCTTT. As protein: CASSLGPDGNTEAFF.

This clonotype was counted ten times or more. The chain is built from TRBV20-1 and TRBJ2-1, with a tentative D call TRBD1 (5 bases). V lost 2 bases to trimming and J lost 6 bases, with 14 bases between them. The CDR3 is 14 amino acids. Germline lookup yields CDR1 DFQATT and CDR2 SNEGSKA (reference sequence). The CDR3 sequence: CSARQGLGLNEQFF. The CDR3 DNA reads TGCAGTGCTAGACAGGGTTTGGGGCTCAATGAGCAGTTCTTC.

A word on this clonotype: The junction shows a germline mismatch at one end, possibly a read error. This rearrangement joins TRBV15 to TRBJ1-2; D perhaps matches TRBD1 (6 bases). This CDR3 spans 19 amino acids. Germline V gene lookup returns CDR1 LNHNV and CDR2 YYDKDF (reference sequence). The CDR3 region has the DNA TGTGCCACCAGCAGCTCATTCACAGGGACCCAGGTTGATAACTATGGCCACACCTTC. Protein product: CATSSSFTGTQVDNYGHTF.

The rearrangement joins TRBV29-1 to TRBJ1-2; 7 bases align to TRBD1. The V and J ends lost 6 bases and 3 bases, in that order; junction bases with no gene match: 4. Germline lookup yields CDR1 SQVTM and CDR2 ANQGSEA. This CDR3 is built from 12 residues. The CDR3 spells CSVAQGDYGYTF. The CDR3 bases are TGCAGCGTCGCTCAGGGGGACTATGGCTACACCTTC.

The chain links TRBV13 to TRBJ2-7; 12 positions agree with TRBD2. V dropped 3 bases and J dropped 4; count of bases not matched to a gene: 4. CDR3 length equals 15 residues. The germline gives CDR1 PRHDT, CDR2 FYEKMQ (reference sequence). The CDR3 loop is CASSFRTSGDYEQYF. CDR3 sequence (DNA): TGTGCCAGCAGCTTTAGGACTAGCGGGGATTACGAGCAGTACTTC.

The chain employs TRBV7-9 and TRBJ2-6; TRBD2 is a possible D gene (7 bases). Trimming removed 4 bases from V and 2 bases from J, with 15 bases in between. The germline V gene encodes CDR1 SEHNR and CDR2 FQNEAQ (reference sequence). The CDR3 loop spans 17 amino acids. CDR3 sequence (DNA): TGTGCCAGCAGCTCCGAAGGGGGGGCTGCTGGGGCCAACGTCCTGACTTTC. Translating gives CASSSEGGAAGANVLTF.

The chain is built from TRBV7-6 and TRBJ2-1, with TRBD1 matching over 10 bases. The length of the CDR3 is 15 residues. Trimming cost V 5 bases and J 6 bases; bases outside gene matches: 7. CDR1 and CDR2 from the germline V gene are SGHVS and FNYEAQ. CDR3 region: CASSPGTGAGNEQFF. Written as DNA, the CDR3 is TGTGCCAGCAGCCCGGGGACAGGGGCAGGCAATGAGCAGTTCTTC.

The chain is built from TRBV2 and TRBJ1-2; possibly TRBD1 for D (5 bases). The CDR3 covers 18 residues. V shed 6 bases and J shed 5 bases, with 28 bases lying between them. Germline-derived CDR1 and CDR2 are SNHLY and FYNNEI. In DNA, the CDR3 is TGTGCCAGCAGGAGGAACAGGTCCCCGGGGGGGGTAGAGTATGGCTACACCTTC. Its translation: CASRRNRSPGGVEYGYTF.

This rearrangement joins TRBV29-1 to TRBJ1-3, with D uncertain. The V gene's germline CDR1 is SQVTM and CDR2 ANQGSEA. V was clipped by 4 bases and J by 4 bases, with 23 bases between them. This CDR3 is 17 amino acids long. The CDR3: CSVVRGTTEGGGNTIYF. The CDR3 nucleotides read TGCAGCGTTGTGCGAGGTACCACCGAAGGCGGAGGAAACACCATATATTTT.

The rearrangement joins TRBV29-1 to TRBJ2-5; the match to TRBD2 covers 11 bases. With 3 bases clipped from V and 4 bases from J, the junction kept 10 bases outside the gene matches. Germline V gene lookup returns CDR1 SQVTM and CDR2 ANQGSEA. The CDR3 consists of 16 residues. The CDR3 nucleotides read TGCAGCGTTGAGGGTTCTAGCGGGGGGATTGGAGAGACCCAGTACTTC. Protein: CSVEGSSGGIGETQYF.

The CDR3 region is CASRKQGDNSPLHF. The CDR3 nucleotides read TGTGCCAGCAGGAAACAGGGGGATAATTCACCCCTCCACTTT. The gene calls are TRBV2 and TRBJ1-6, with 8 bases lining up with TRBD1. Germline lookup yields CDR1 SNHLY and CDR2 FYNNEI. J lost 5 bases, V lost 6 bases, and 3 bases had no gene match. The CDR3 has 14 amino acids.

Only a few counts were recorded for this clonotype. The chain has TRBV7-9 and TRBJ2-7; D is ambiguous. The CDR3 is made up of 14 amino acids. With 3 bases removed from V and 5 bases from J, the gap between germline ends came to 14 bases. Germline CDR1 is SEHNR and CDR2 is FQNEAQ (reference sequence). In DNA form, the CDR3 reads TGTGCCAGCAGCTTCACTACGGGTCTGGACGAGCAGTACTTC. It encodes CASSFTTGLDEQYF.

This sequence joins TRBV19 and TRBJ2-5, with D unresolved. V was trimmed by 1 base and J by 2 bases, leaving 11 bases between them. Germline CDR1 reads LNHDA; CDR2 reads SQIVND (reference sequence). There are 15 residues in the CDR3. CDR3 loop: CASSIAVGRQETQYF. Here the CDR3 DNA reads TGTGCCAGTAGTATAGCGGTTGGCAGGCAAGAGACCCAGTACTTC. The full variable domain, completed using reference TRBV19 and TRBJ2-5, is DGGITQSPKYLFRKEGQNVTLSCEQNLNHDAMYWYRQDPGQGLRLIYYSQIVNDFQKGDIAEGYSVSREKKESFPLTVTSAQKNPTAFYLCASSIAVGRQETQYFGPGTRLLVL.

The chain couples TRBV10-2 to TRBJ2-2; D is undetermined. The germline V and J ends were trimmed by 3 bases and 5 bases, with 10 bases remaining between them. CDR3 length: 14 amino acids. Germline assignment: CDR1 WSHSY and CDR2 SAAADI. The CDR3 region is CASSEAHGTGELFF. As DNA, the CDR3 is TGCGCCAGCAGTGAAGCGCATGGTACCGGGGAGCTGTTTTTT.

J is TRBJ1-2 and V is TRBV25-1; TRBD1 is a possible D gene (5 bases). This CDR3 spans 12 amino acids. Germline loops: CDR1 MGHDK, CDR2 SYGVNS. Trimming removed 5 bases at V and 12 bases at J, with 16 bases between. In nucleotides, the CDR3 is TGTGCCAGCAGTCTTGGGGCAAGGGGCCACACCTTC. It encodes CASSLGARGHTF.

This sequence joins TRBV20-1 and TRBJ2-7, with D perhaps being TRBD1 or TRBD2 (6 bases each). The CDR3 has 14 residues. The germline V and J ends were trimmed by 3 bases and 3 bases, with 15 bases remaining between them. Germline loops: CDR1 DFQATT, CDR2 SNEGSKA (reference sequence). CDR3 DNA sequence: TGCAGTGCTAGCTGGGGGGCCAACCTCTACGAGCAGTACTTC. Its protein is CSASWGANLYEQYF.

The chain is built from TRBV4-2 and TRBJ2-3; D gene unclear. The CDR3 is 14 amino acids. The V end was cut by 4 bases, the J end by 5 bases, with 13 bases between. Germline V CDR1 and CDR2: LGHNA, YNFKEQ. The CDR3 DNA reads TGTGCCAGCAGCCCACGACTTGAGTTAGATACGCAGTATTTT. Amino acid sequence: CASSPRLELDTQYF.

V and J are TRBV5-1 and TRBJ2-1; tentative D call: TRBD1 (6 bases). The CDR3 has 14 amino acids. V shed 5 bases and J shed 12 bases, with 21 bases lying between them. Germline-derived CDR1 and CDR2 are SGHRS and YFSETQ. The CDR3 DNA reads TGCGCCAGCAGTCGGACAGATAGTCCAGATACGCAGTTCTTC. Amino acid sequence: CASSRTDSPDTQFF.

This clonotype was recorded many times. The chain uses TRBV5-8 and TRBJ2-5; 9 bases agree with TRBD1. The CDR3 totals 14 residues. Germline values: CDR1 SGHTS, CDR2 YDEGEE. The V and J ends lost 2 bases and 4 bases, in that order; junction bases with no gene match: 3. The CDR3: CASSFTGGRETQYF. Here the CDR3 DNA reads TGTGCCAGCAGCTTTACAGGGGGCCGAGAGACCCAGTACTTC.

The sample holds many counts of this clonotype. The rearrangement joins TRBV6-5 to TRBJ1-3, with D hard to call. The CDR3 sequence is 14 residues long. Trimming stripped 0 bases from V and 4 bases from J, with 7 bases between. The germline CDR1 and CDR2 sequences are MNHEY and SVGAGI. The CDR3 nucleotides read TGTGCCAGCAGTTACTCGCAGAGGGGAAACACCATATATTTT. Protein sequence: CASSYSQRGNTIYF.